This T cell receptor (beta chain) stems from a study of beta chain features in type 1 diabetes. About the research overall: The examined sorted cells totaled around 100,000,000 across samples.

Of the isolated RNA, all was reverse transcribed, and so the sequenced material was expressed TCRB transcripts. Clones were read by immunoSEQ multiplex PCR, and TCRdb kept only the in-frame ones, dropping some. The sample holds about 230,000 clones, 16% seen once. Study-wide points: Shorter TCRB CDR3s, moderately but significantly so, marked every one of the four CD4+ subsets in Type 1 diabetes patients. It was possible that PCR favored shorter templates, equally so in patients and controls. Any HLA-type effect on TCRB rearrangement remained unresolved here.

This clone has a handful of counts. What it recognizes is unknown. V shed 2 bases and J shed 8 bases, with 17 bases lying between them. The germline V gene has CDR1 SGHRS and CDR2 YFSETQ. This CDR3 contains 15 residues. Sequencing was done on a sample of naive CD4+ T cells from blood. This clonotype was obtained from a man aged 25-40 years with type 1 diabetes. The chain carries TRBV5-1 and TRBJ2-1; a weak D match, TRBD1 (5 bases). The CDR3 reads CASSFSPGLYDEQFF. CDR3 nucleotide sequence: TGCGCCAGCAGCTTTTCCCCAGGGTTGTACGATGAGCAGTTCTTC. The variable domain in full, with the rest retrieved from reference TRBV5-1 and TRBJ2-1, is KAGVTQTPRYLIKTRGQQVTLSCSPISGHRSVSWYQQTPGQGLQFLFEYFSETQRNKGNFPGRFSGRQFSNSRSEMNVSTLELGDSALYLCASSFSPGLYDEQFFGPGTRLTVL.